The subject of this entry is one T cell receptor beta chain. Its antigen target is currently unknown. No qualities accompany the bases; no much larger clone lies one base away. This specimen comes from a study of cytomegalovirus exposure and HLA in healthy donors listed by TCRdb under 2017. Regarding the study in general: An earlier analysis of roughly 500 of the donors reported roughly 300 Gb of sequence data and approximately 120 million unique TCR beta sequences obtained from some 200 million T cells. An early release that covered fewer than 800 HLA-typed donors contained 250 to 350 gigabases of sequencing data and roughly 84 million unique TCR sequences. Of the 300 to 450 genotyped donors, around 81% fell in the genetic ancestry cluster associated with self-reported Caucasian donors. The study aimed to test whether cataloging public T cell receptors could reveal signatures of past pathogen exposure. The study used immunosequencing to profile the T cell repertoires of 670 or so subjects and linked those repertoires to cytomegalovirus serostatus. Besides the first cohort of approximately 670 subjects, a separate validation cohort made up of roughly 120 different subjects was used. The study combined high-throughput TCR immunosequencing, statistical association of individual TCRs with disease status, and machine learning to predict cytomegalovirus infection status. A later analysis re-examined previously published TCR beta repertoires from about 670 donors and added high-resolution HLA genotyping to investigate patterns of TCR occurrence. The later analysis used no new phenotypic data to find candidate immune exposures, relying instead on TCR beta sequences and their occurrence across donors. An earlier analysis of a few hundred of the donors applied high-throughput TCR beta sequencing to assess whether each TCR beta V gene segment acted as functional or pseudogenic. Donor age, sex, ethnicity and CMV serostatus were compiled together with the repertoire data. In a later genetic analysis, genome-wide SNP genotypes for about 65% of the roughly 700 donors were used, and that subset was treated as a discovery cohort. Every discovery cohort repertoire had been produced on one sequencing platform. HLA typing included class I and class II loci at four-digit resolution. The number of donors typed differed by locus, with 629-630 for A, B, C, DRB1 and DQB1, more than 500 for DQA1, over 600 for DPA1, and approximately 470 for DPB1. Because of strong linkage in the cohort, a few DR-DQ haplotypes were treated as single units for association and clustering. On average, around 240,000 unique TCR beta nucleotide sequences were sequenced per donor among a few hundred genotyped donors of the cohort, with about 19% of those sequences being non-productive. Overall study results and their limits: A few of the identified cytomegalovirus-associated TCR beta chains were confirmed in vitro to be specific for cytomegalovirus antigens. A cluster of highly shared sequence variants was judged likely to be a technical artifact of the sequencing pipeline. In a later genetic analysis, a missense DCLRE1C variant was associated with V-gene and J-gene trimming of TCR beta chains, and the association was replicated in an independent cohort. The earlier analysis of around 600 of the donors excluded fewer than 20 rarely observed V segments, including chromosome 9 orphons, because counts were too low. In the study, 164 TCR beta chains were listed as associated with cytomegalovirus. Immune exposure information for the cohort was limited to CMV serostatus. Compared with equally common non-associated chains, HLA-associated TCR beta chains in a later analysis were more clonally expanded and had lower generation probabilities. According to a later analysis, parvovirus B19, influenza, CMV and Epstein-Barr virus appeared linked to several top co-occurrence clusters. A later genetic analysis reported fewer N-insertions in productive TCRs among donors in an Asian-associated ancestry cluster than the roughly 620-donor mean. In an earlier analysis of approximately 590 of the donors, most TCR beta V segments appeared in productive rearrangements about 90% or about 30% of the time, broadly matching IMGT annotations. A later analysis found that most CMV-associated TCR beta chains appeared HLA-restricted, with HLA associations seemingly driven largely by CMV exposure. According to the authors, the approach could potentially be generalized to other disease states and immunological phenotypes. Because HLA typing was missing for some donors at each locus, association tests included only the typed subset. Because the 87-base-pair reads could not distinguish some IMGT-functional V segments, including TRBV6-2 and TRBV6-3, those segments were excluded. Most TCR sequences were observed very rarely across donors, whereas some public TCRs were present in many individuals. In a later analysis, TCR association rates were found to vary across HLA loci, with the most associated TCRs seen for DRB1 alleles and the fewest for HLA-C alleles. Sequencing depth was assumed to be roughly uniform across donors in the presence/absence analyses, though that assumption may not hold. This cohort had only TCR beta chains sequenced, and the lack of alpha or paired-chain data limited which features could be detected. Cytomegalovirus status was reported to be diagnosed by the classifier with high specificity and sensitivity in both the original and validation cohorts. Linkage disequilibrium might explain the correlated functional status among segregating V segments, but an unknown experimental factor could not be excluded. A further reported finding was that TCR beta sequences accurately predicted the HLA-A and HLA-B alleles for most subjects in the first cohort. At a false discovery rate of 0.05, a later analysis linked 16,951 TCR beta sequences to specific HLA alleles. Strong co-occurrence of HLA alleles, especially DR and DQ, made assigning TCR associations to individual alleles difficult.

The cohort consisted of 650 to 850 healthy bone marrow donors. At the time of sampling, all cohort members were nominally healthy, though unrecorded immune exposures were likely present. Of the approximately 620 cohort members, around 310 had a positive CMV serostatus and just over 350 had a negative one, while no CMV serostatus was recorded for the donor. A peripheral blood sample was collected from each donor, and TCR beta sequencing was performed on peripheral blood mononuclear cells. The Qiagen DNeasy Blood Extraction Kit was used to extract genomic DNA from the blood cell samples. Library method: the immunoSEQ multiplex PCR assay. The multiplex PCR relied on a mix of 60 forward primers for TCR Vbeta segments and 13 reverse primers for TCR Jbeta segments. A multiplex PCR assay on genomic DNA amplified the CDR3 region of rearranged TCR beta genes. Amplified TCR beta libraries were sequenced as 87-base-pair reads on the Illumina HiSeq System. On the study's bioinformatics: In a later analysis, roughly 80 million unique TCR beta chains were counted across the approximately 670 repertoires, and about 9.9 million of these chains were shared by at least two donors. A nearest-neighbor algorithm error-corrected the raw reads and collapsed the reads into unique sequences, merging closely related sequences to remove PCR and sequencing errors. CDR3 sequences were aligned to IMGT reference sequences to assign V, D and J gene segments. For a sequence to be retained, at least a six-nucleotide match to both a V gene segment and a J gene segment was required. Rearrangements were called productive when the CDR3 lacked stop codons and stayed in frame with V and J; all others were non-productive. Following IMGT convention, CDR3 was defined as the stretch from the second conserved V-encoded cysteine to the conserved J-encoded phenylalanine. The earlier analysis of roughly 590 of the donors excluded sequences that lacked an unambiguous match to a single V gene segment. An earlier analysis of 587 of the donors classified V segments as functional when productive rearrangements were above 56.7% and as segregating when the standard deviation between donors was above 5%. A statistical classification framework was developed to diagnose cytomegalovirus status using the catalog of TCR beta chain sequences. In a later analysis, TCR nucleotide sequences were compared against IMGT/GENE-DB human TR gene sequences so that V and J genes could be assigned. In a later analysis, CDR3 sequences and most-parsimonious VDJ recombination scenarios were assigned using the TCRdist pipeline. A later analysis defined each TCR beta chain by its CDR3 amino acid sequence plus V-gene family, and excluded reads lacking a unique V-gene family. As a way to deal with suspected cross-contamination and a sequencing artifact, a later analysis dropped more than 500 nucleotide sequences that were highly shared and had low generation probability. A later analysis calculated a clonal expansion index for each public chain from normalized within-repertoire ranks of inferred template counts. Generation probabilities in a later analysis came from a VDJ recombination model fitted to out-of-frame rearrangements, and those results were checked against IGoR. Hypergeometric tests were used in a later analysis to score TCR-TCR, TCR-HLA and TCR-CMV co-occurrence, with a repertoire-size bias correction applied to the TCR pairs. In a later analysis, false discovery rates were estimated by permuting HLA or CMV assignments 20 times. In a later analysis, co-occurring TCRs were grouped using DBSCAN, and TCRdist sequence similarity was added for clustering within HLA-allele-positive subsets. Repertoires with fewer than 30,000 or more than 120,000 public chains were left out of co-occurrence clustering, as were a handful of repertoires with anomalous nucleotide sharing. TCRdb retrieved this table from immuneACCESS and kept in-frame rearrangements only. Not all clones are present; in checked studies, unresolved V genes account for under half, and no reason is known for the remainder. V and J calls and clone size are given by that table; D and trimming were obtained from the DNA. The sample table lists tens of thousands of clones, roughly 53% of them with a count of one. The ten largest make up 12% of the sample.

Its CDR3 holds 16 amino acids, cysteine through phenylalanine. Of the read, only the CDR3 DNA is kept; its 48 bases are in frame from base 1. CDR1 and CDR2, looked up from the germline V gene (reference sequence), are MNHNY and SVGAGI. V lost 7 bases and J lost 5 bases, and the count of bases not matched to a germline gene is 14. The source material was PBMCs. The rearranged chain carries TRBV6-6 and TRBJ2-1; 7 bases in the junction line up with TRBD2. The receptor was isolated from a human donor in good health. The DNA is TGTGCCAGCAAGAGGGAGGGGACCGGGATAAACAATGAGCAGTTCTTC. Its protein product is CASKREGTGINNEQFF.